The clone carrying this T cell receptor beta chain turned up a few times. This record belongs to a study of molecular identifiers for immune sequencing clone quantification. Using its own MiXCR run on the PCR reads, TCRdb lists one record per CDR3 protein. The table lists hundreds of thousands of distinct CDR3 sequences, 25% of them singletons, with about 0.78% in the top ten. The TCR comes from a human donor in good health. Some libraries in this study had Jurkat cell RNA spiked in. The sample taken for sequencing was naive CD8+ T cells from blood, with Jurkat cell RNA spiked in. The subset: FACS-sorted CD8+CD4-CCR7+CD45RA+ naive T cells.

Written as DNA, the CDR3 is TGTGCCGTTCAGGGTCTCCTGGGCGAGCAGTACTTC. It translates to CAVQGLLGEQYF. The chain links TRBV7-2 to TRBJ2-7; possibly TRBD1 for D (5 bases). Deletions cut 11 bases from V and 6 bases from J, with 17 bases between. This CDR3 contains 12 residues. Germline V gene lookup returns CDR1 SGHTA and CDR2 FQGNSA.